The T cell receptor (beta chain) under discussion was sequenced for a study of CD8 T cells in Susac syndrome. Random hexamers primed reverse transcription of 0.5 to 1 ug RNA. It was immunoSEQ multiplex PCR that amplified TCR beta CDR3 across 54 Vbeta and 13 Jbeta. Each CDR3 protein gets one entry after TCRdb re-called the immunoSEQ multiplex PCR reads with MiXCR. The sample includes 100,000 to 150,000 distinct CDR3 sequences, more than 90% of them seen just once. Study-wide points: TCR sequencing and HLA analysis covered a relatively small number of individuals.

The V end was cut by 1 base, the J end by 2 bases, with 8 bases between. CDR1 and CDR2 (germline): DFQATT, SNEGSKA (reference sequence). This CDR3 contains 14 residues. Sequencing targeted TCR beta in blood CD8+ and CD4+ T cells. It was negative isolation that provided the CD8+ and CD4+ T cells, whereas TEMRA cells were enriched by FACS. As to this clonotype: Its antigen is as yet unknown.

This chain links TRBV20-1 with TRBJ2-2, with TRBD2 as a possible D gene (5 bases). This receptor was identified in a human donor in good health. The specimen was CD4+ T cells from PBMCs. As DNA, the CDR3 is TGCAGTGCTAGAGTTACGGGAAACACCGGGGAGCTGTTTTTT. Translating it yields CSARVTGNTGELFF.